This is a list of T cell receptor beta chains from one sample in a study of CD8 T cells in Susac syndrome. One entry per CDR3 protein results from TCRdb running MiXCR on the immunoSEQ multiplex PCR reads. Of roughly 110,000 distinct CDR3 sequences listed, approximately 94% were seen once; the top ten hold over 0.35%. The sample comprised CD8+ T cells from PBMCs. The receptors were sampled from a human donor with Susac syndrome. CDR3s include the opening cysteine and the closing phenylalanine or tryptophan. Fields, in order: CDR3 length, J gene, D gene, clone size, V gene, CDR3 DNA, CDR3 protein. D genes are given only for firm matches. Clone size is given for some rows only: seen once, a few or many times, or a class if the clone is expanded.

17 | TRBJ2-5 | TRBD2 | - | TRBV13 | TGTGCCAGCAGCTTACTACTTCCAGCGGGGGGGCAAGAGACCCAGTACTTC | CASSLLLPAGGQETQYF
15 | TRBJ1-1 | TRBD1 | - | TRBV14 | TGTGCCAGCAGCCCCAGGACAGGGGAGAATACTGAAGCTTTCTTT | CASSPRTGENTEAFF
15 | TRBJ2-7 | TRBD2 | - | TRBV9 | TGTGCCAGCAGCTTCCAAGCGGGGGGGACCTACGAGCAGTACTTC | CASSFQAGGTYEQYF
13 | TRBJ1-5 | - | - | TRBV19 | TGTGCCAGTAGTATGAAGTGGGGGCAGCCCCAGCATTTT | CASSMKWGQPQHF
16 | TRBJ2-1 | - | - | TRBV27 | TGTGCCAGCAGTTCAGGGGTTAGAGGCTCCTACAATGAGCAGTTCTTC | CASSSGVRGSYNEQFF
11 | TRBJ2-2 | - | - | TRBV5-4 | TGTGCCAGCAGCCGGCCCGGGGAGCTGTTTTTT | CASSRPGELFF
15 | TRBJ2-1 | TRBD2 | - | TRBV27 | TGTGCCAGCAGTCCCAGCGGGGGGTTCTACAATGAGCAGTTCTTC | CASSPSGGFYNEQFF
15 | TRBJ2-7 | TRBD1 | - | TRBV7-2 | TGTGCCAGCAGCTGGCGACAGGGACGGACCTACGAGCAGTACTTC | CASSWRQGRTYEQYF
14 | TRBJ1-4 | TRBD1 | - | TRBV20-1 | TGCAGTGCTAGTCCAGGGGGCTTTAATGAAAAACTGTTTTTT | CSASPGGFNEKLFF
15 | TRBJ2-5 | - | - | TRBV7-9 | TGTGCCAGCAGCTTGGACAGTCGGGGACAAGAGACCCAGTACTTC | CASSLDSRGQETQYF
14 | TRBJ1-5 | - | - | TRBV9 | TGTGCCAGCAGCGTAGGAAAGGGCAATCAGCCCCAGCATTTT | CASSVGKGNQPQHF
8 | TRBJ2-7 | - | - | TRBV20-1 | TGCGGAGACTACGAGCAGTACTTC | CGDYEQYF
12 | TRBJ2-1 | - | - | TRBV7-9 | TGTGCCAGCCTCGGACCCCGGGATGAGCAGTTCTTC | CASLGPRDEQFF
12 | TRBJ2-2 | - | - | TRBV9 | TGTGCCAGCAGCGTAGAGGAGGGGGAGCTGTTTTTT | CASSVEEGELFF
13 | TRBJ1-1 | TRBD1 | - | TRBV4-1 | TGCGCCAGCAGCTTCCGACAGGGAACTGAAGCTTTCTTT | CASSFRQGTEAFF
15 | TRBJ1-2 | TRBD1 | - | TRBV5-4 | TGTGCCAGCAGCTTGGGCGACAGGGACTTCTCCGGCTACACCTTC | CASSLGDRDFSGYTF
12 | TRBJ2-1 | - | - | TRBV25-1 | TGTGCCAGCAGGTTGGGGCCCAATGAGCAGTTCTTC | CASRLGPNEQFF
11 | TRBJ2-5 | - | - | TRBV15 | TGTGCCACCAGCAGAGATCAAGGGCAGTACTTC | CATSRDQGQYF
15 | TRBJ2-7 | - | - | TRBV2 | TGTGCCAGCAGTGACGGAGGGACGTCCTCCTACGAGCAGTACTTC | CASSDGGTSSYEQYF
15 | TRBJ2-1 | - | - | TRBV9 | TGTGCCAGCAGCGAGGGGGGGGGCCGGAGAAATGAGCAGTTCTTC | CASSEGGGRRNEQFF
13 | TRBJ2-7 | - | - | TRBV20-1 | TGCAGTGCTAGAGTGCGGGACGCATTAGAGCAGTACTTC | CSARVRDALEQYF
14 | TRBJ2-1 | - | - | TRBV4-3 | TGCGCCAGCAGCCTCGGGACTGCTGTAAATGAGCAGTTCTTC | CASSLGTAVNEQFF
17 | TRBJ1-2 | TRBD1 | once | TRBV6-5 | TGTGCCAGCAGTTACTCGTCGGCCGGGACAGGGGGCGATGGCTACACCTTC | CASSYSSAGTGGDGYTF
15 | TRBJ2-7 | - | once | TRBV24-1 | TGTGCCACCAGTGATTTGGACGAAACTGACGACGAGCAGTACTTC | CATSDLDETDDEQYF
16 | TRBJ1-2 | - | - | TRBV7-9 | TGTGCCAGCAGCTTATCCCCTCGACAGGAGATGAAAGGCTACACCTTC | CASSLSPRQEMKGYTF
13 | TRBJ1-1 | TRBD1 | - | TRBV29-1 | TGCAGCGCATCGACAGGGGTTGACACTGAAGCTTTCTTT | CSASTGVDTEAFF
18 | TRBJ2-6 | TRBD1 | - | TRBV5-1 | TGCGCCAGCAGCTTATCGGGACAGTCTTCCTCTGGGGCCAACGTCCTGACTTTC | CASSLSGQSSSGANVLTF
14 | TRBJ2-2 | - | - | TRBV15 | TGTGCCACCGCTATTCGGGGAGGAACCGGGGAGCTGTTTTTT | CATAIRGGTGELFF